This T cell receptor beta chain derives from a study of shared clonotypes between healthy human individuals. Study outcomes and limitations: Clonotype sharing across several donors was observed for around 5.1% of naive CD4 clonotypes.

V was pared by 4 bases and J by 5 bases, with 1 base of the junction left unmatched. The CDR3 is 13 amino acids. Germline assignment: CDR1 MNHEY and CDR2 SVGAGI. Naive CD8 cells comprised CD45RO-negative, CCR7-positively selected cells, excluding terminally differentiated effector memory CD45RA+ cells. Donors included only healthy HIV-negative adults lacking recent acute infections or vaccinations. This clone was seen just once. Antigen specificity is unknown. As originally analysed: Filtering differed, since immunoSEQ gave only junction sequences and no quality scores. Measured with immunoSEQ multiplex PCR; TCRdb has only the in-frame clones, and not every one. For V, J and clone size, that table is used; D and trimming come from the DNA. This sample carries about 1,800,000 clones, about 95% of them seen once, and the ten largest clones take approximately 1.2%.

This TCR came from a man aged 18-30 years in good health. The sample taken for sequencing was naive CD8+ T cells sorted from blood. The genes are TRBV6-5 and TRBJ1-4; the match to TRBD1 covers 7 bases. As DNA, the CDR3 is TGTGCCAGCAGTTCGACAGGGAATGAAAAACTGTTTTTT. This codes for CASSSTGNEKLFF.